This T cell receptor (beta chain) derives from a study of OX40 agonist ivuxolimab in advanced cancers. At the level of the study: Age averaged around 59 years (range roughly 23 to 85), and 82.7% were male.

Points on this clone: Its matching antigen is unknown.

The assay was immunoSEQ multiplex PCR, and TCRdb's table has in-frame clones only and misses some. The data contain roughly 48,000 clones, about 81% of them singletons. The germline gives CDR1 SEHNR, CDR2 FQNEAQ (reference sequence). The CDR3 is 13 amino acids. V was trimmed by 8 bases and J by 1 base, leaving 10 bases between them. Study-level findings and limits: CD8+ T cells averaged more expanded clones than CD4+. Within 6 weeks, CD4+ and CD8+ blood T cells expanded clonally at 0.1 to 3.0 mg/kg.

Peripheral blood came from all dose cohorts at three timepoints. This receptor was identified in an adult with an advanced solid tumor such as melanoma, head and neck, liver or kidney cancer. The rearrangement links TRBV7-9 to TRBJ2-3; D possibly corresponds to TRBD2 (5 bases). Source: CD4+ or CD8+ T cells sorted from blood, taken in a trial of the OX40 agonist ivuxolimab. DNA of the CDR3: TGTGCCAGCGCGAGGGCACGCACAGATACGCAGTATTTT. As protein: CASARARTDTQYF.